The rows below give T cell receptor beta chains drawn from one sample of a study of T cell responses to AZD1222 COVID-19 vaccine. TCRdb keeps only in-frame clones here, not all; method: immunoSEQ multiplex PCR. The sample has around 140,000 clones; over 75% are singletons. Sequenced material: peripheral blood, taken on day 0 of AZD1222 vaccination. The receptor set was obtained from an adult in good health. Both conserved end residues are part of each CDR3. A D gene is named only where the DNA matches it firmly. Not all rows give a size; the values are once, few, many and, for expanded clones, a class.

d_call	clone_size	j_call	v_call	cdr3_aa	cdr3_nt
TRBD1	once	TRBJ1-6	TRBV7-2	CASSLVQGASSYNSPLHF	TGTGCCAGCAGCTTAGTCCAGGGGGCGAGCTCCTATAATTCACCCCTCCACTTT
NA	NA	TRBJ1-2	TRBV3-1/TRBV3-2	CASSQDRNNYGYTF	TGTGCCAGCAGCCAAGACAGGAACAACTATGGCTACACCTTC
TRBD1	once	TRBJ1-1	TRBV10-2	CASSETGATEAFF	TGCGCCAGCAGTGAGACAGGGGCCACTGAAGCTTTCTTT
NA	NA	TRBJ2-7	TRBV5-1	CASSLALGSGEQYF	TGCGCCAGCAGCTTGGCCCTGGGTTCGGGCGAGCAGTACTTC
TRBD1	NA	TRBJ1-2	TRBV5-1	CASSLEGTGYGYTF	TGCGCCAGCAGCTTGGAGGGGACAGGCTATGGCTACACCTTC
NA	NA	TRBJ1-1	TRBV5-1	CASSLKLTGNTEAFF	TGCGCCAGCAGCTTGAAATTGACAGGGAACACTGAAGCTTTCTTT
NA	NA	TRBJ2-1	TRBV5-5	CASSFSKNEQFF	TGTGCCAGCAGCTTTTCAAAAAATGAGCAGTTCTTC
NA	few	TRBJ1-1	TRBV2	CASSGYQSTEAFF	TGTGCCAGCAGTGGTTACCAGTCCACTGAAGCTTTCTTT
NA	NA	TRBJ1-5	TRBV27	CASSLFGAGGNQPQHF	TGTGCCAGCAGTTTATTTGGGGCGGGAGGCAATCAGCCCCAGCATTTT
NA	NA	TRBJ1-4	TRBV5-1	CASSLLRSEKLFF	TGCGCCAGCAGCTTGCTGAGGAGTGAAAAACTGTTTTTT
NA	NA	TRBJ2-3	TRBV5-6	CASSLGLDLTQYF	TGTGCCAGCAGCTTGGGACTAGATCTTACGCAGTATTTT
TRBD2	NA	TRBJ2-5	TRBV29-1	CRAPPSGGRAGETQYF	TGCCGCGCCCCCCCGAGCGGGGGGAGGGCCGGCGAGACCCAGTACTTC
NA	NA	TRBJ1-1	TRBV5-4	CASSLRTGNTEAFF	TGTGCCAGCAGCCTGAGGACCGGGAACACTGAAGCTTTCTTT
NA	NA	TRBJ1-4	TRBV5-4	CASSSEGSRSTNEKLFF	TGTGCCAGCAGCTCTGAGGGTTCCCGGTCAACTAATGAAAAACTGTTTTTT
TRBD1	NA	TRBJ2-2	TRBV9	CASSVAGGNTGELFF	TGTGCCAGCAGCGTAGCAGGGGGCAATACCGGGGAGCTGTTTTTT
NA	NA	TRBJ1-6	TRBV7-8	CASSLAGVAASPLHF	TGTGCCAGCAGCTTAGCTGGGGTAGCGGCTTCACCCCTCCACTTT
NA	once	TRBJ1-2	TRBV14	CASSPGTGTYGYTF	TGTGCCAGCAGCCCGGGAACAGGGACCTATGGCTACACCTTC
NA	NA	TRBJ2-3	TRBV27	CASSLGDTQYF	TGTGCCAGCAGTTTGGGCGATACGCAGTATTTT
NA	NA	TRBJ1-4	TRBV9	CASSVSANEKLFF	TGTGCCAGCAGCGTGTCAGCAAATGAAAAACTGTTTTTT
NA	NA	TRBJ1-1	TRBV18	CASSPPARQNTEAFF	TGTGCCAGCTCACCTCCGGCCCGACAGAACACTGAAGCTTTCTTT
NA	NA	TRBJ1-5	TRBV5-5	CASSLAAGRNNQPQHF	TGTGCCAGCAGCTTGGCCGCGGGAAGGAACAATCAGCCCCAGCATTTT
TRBD2	NA	TRBJ2-3	TRBV7-9	CASRASGSSGTDTQYF	TGTGCCAGCAGAGCCAGCGGGAGTAGCGGCACAGATACGCAGTATTTT
NA	once	TRBJ1-2	TRBV2	CASTALWQNHGYTF	TGTGCCAGCACCGCTTTATGGCAGAACCATGGCTACACCTTC
NA	NA	TRBJ2-3	TRBV2	CASNGPGDTQYF	TGTGCCAGCAACGGCCCGGGGGATACGCAGTATTTT